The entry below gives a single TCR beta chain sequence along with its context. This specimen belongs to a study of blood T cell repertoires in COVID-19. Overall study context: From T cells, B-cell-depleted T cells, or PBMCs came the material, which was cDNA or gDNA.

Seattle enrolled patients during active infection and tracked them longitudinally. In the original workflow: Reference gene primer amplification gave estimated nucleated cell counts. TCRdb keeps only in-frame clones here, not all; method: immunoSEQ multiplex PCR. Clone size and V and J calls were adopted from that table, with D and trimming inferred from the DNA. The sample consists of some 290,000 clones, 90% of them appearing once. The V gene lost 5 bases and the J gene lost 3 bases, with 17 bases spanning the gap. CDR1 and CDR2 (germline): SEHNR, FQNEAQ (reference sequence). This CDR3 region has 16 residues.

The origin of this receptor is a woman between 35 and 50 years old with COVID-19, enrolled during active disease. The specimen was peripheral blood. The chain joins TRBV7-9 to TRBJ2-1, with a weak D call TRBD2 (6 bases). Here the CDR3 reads CASSPPVGGLYNEQFF. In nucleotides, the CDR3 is TGTGCCAGCAGCCCCCCGGTGGGAGGACTCTACAATGAGCAGTTCTTC. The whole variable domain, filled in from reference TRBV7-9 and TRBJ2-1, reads DTGVSQNPRHKITKRGQNVTFRCDPISEHNRLYWYRQTLGQGPEFLTYFQNEAQLEKSRLLSDRFSAERPKGSFSTLEIQRTEQGDSAMYLCASSPPVGGLYNEQFFGPGTRLTVL.